The 25 T cell receptor beta chains reported below all come from one sample, sequenced in a study of CD8+CD57+ T cells in acquired aplastic anemia. For sequencing, patients were chosen who had shown expansion of CD8+CD57+ cells by flow cytometry. Genomic DNA served as template for TCR beta VDJ and CDR3 profiling. TCRdb processed the reads anew with MiXCR; each CDR3 protein has one entry. The sample holds about 120,000 distinct CDR3 sequences, over 55% seen once. The sequenced material came from sorted CD4+, CD8+, or CD8+CD57+ T cells (not recorded which) from PBMCs. These receptor sequences come from a human donor with aplastic anemia.

The chain combines TRBV12-3 or TRBV12-4 with TRBJ2-3, with 10 nucleotides matching TRBD2. The CDR3 extends over 17 amino acids. V shed 6 bases and J 4 bases; nucleotides not matched to a gene: 13. In DNA, the CDR3 is TGTGCCAGCAGCTCCTGGTCTAGCGGGAGTATCTCAGATACGCAGTATTTT. This gives the protein CASSSWSSGSISDTQYF.

This clonotype was recorded many times. The V gene is TRBV12-3 or TRBV12-4, the J gene TRBJ2-2; no definite D call. This CDR3 is built from 15 residues. V lost 2 bases to trimming and J lost 3 bases, with 10 bases between them. DNA of the CDR3: TGTGCCAGCAGTTTACCGTTTCAGGACACCGGGGAGCTGTTTTTT. This encodes CASSLPFQDTGELFF.

This rearrangement joins TRBV2 to TRBJ1-2; 8 bases are a match to TRBD1. Germline CDR1 reads SNHLY; CDR2 reads FYNNEI. Trimming cost V 5 bases and J 7 bases; bases outside gene matches: 12. The CDR3 spans 15 residues. CDR3 DNA: TGTGCCAGCAGTCGATACAGGGGGAAGACGAGTGGCTACACCTTC. Translation: CASSRYRGKTSGYTF.

This clonotype was counted at least ten times. V and J are TRBV7-8 and TRBJ2-7, with D possibly TRBD2 on 6 matching bases. This CDR3 spans 15 amino acids. CDR1 is SGHVS, CDR2 FQNEAQ, per germline. Trimming took 5 bases from V and 0 from J, leaving 14 bases between them. The CDR3 DNA is TGTGCCAGCAGCCCACGGACTATAAACTCCTACGAGCAGTACTTC. Translating gives CASSPRTINSYEQYF.

The CDR3 bases are TGTGCCAGTAGATTTGCCCAGGGCAGGACCTACGAGCAGTACTTC. This codes for CASRFAQGRTYEQYF. The rearrangement uses TRBV19 and TRBJ2-7; D possibly corresponds to TRBD1 (5 bases). Germline CDR1 and CDR2: LNHDA and SQIVND (reference sequence). Trimming cost V 6 bases and J 2 bases, with 17 bases left between them. This CDR3 comprises 15 residues.

This clonotype occurred many times. V usage is TRBV13 and J usage is TRBJ2-7; D is ambiguous. The CDR3 totals 12 residues. Trimming pared 8 bases from V and 5 bases from J, leaving 13 bases between. CDR1 PRHDT and CDR2 FYEKMQ come from the germline V gene (reference sequence). The CDR3 sequence is CASAQSADEQYF. DNA for the CDR3: TGTGCCAGCGCCCAGAGTGCAGACGAGCAGTACTTC.

This rearrangement joins TRBV7-2 to TRBJ2-7; TRBD2 agrees at 15 bases. Germline CDR1 reads SGHTA; CDR2 reads FQGNSA. The CDR3 has 14 residues. J lost 13 bases, V lost 2 bases, and 6 bases had no gene match. The CDR3 here is CASSLWGLAGGRYF. The CDR3 nucleotides are TGTGCCAGCAGCTTATGGGGACTAGCGGGAGGCCGCTACTTC.

The V and J genes are TRBV19 and TRBJ2-7, with D possibly being TRBD2 (6 bases). Germline V gene data show CDR1 as LNHDA and CDR2 as SQIVND (reference sequence). CDR3 length equals 14 residues. V lost 5 bases and J lost 3, with 14 bases in between. CDR3 nucleotide sequence: TGTGCCAGTAGTGTTAGCGGAGGAGGCTACGAGCAGTACTTC. Residues: CASSVSGGGYEQYF.

This sequence joins TRBV9 and TRBJ2-7, with D possibly being TRBD1 (5 bases). The CDR3 loop spans 18 amino acids. Trimming removed 3 bases from V and 6 bases from J, with 28 bases in between. Germline V lookup: CDR1 SGDLS, CDR2 YYNGEE. CDR3 region: CASSAQPTVGALSSEQYF. The CDR3 bases are TGTGCCAGCAGCGCCCAACCCACGGTTGGGGCCCTAAGCTCCGAGCAGTACTTC.

Only a few counts were recorded for this clonotype. Here the CDR3 reads CASAVQGPEAFF. The DNA of the CDR3 is TGTGCCAGCGCGGTACAGGGTCCTGAAGCTTTCTTT. V is TRBV2 and J is TRBJ1-1; D may be TRBD1 (6 bases). This CDR3 has 12 residues. Germline V gene data show CDR1 as SNHLY and CDR2 as FYNNEI. V was pared by 8 bases and J by 6 bases, with 13 bases between.

The J gene is TRBJ2-2, the V gene TRBV5-4; possible D gene TRBD2, 5 bases. Germline CDR1 SGHNT, CDR2 YYREEE (reference sequence). This CDR3 comprises 15 residues. Trimming took off 4 bases at V and 5 bases at J, with 15 bases between the two ends. CDR3 sequence (DNA): TGTGCCAGCAGCCTTTATTCCGGGGAAACCGGGGAGCTGTTTTTT. It is translated as CASSLYSGETGELFF.

This clonotype was seen a few times. The DNA of the CDR3 is TGTGCCAGCAGCCTAGGTACTGTCGGGCAGTACTTC. The encoded protein is CASSLGTVGQYF. The rearrangement uses TRBV7-9 and TRBJ2-7; D ambiguous. V shed 5 bases and J shed 9 bases, with 14 bases lying between them. The germline V gene has CDR1 SEHNR and CDR2 FQNEAQ (reference sequence). This CDR3 comprises 12 residues.

This clonotype was recorded many times. The V gene is TRBV6-5, the J gene TRBJ2-5, with D unresolved. CDR3 size: 14 residues. V was cut by 0 bases and J by 4 bases, with 9 bases left in between. Germline-derived CDR1 and CDR2 are MNHEY and SVGAGI. The CDR3 protein is CASSYSASPETQYF. In DNA, the CDR3 is TGTGCCAGCAGTTACTCGGCCTCCCCAGAGACCCAGTACTTC.

This sequence joins TRBV24-1 and TRBJ2-7; the match to TRBD2 covers 9 bases. J was trimmed by 6 bases and V by 2 bases; bases with no gene match: 1. This CDR3 has 13 residues. Germline CDR1 reads KGHDR; CDR2 reads SFDVKD. In nucleotides, the CDR3 is TGTGCCACCAGTGATTGGCGGGGGGGCGAGCAGTACTTC. Its translation: CATSDWRGGEQYF.

The V gene is TRBV12-3 or TRBV12-4, the J gene TRBJ1-6, with TRBD1 identical over 10 bases. The CDR3 runs to 15 residues. With 6 bases clipped from V and 5 bases from J, the junction kept 4 bases outside the gene matches. CDR3 region: CASSSGQGDNSPLHF. Written as DNA, the CDR3 is TGTGCCAGCAGCTCAGGACAGGGGGATAATTCACCCCTCCACTTT.

A single count supports this clonotype. The V and J genes are TRBV6-1 and TRBJ1-1; D ambiguous. The V gene lost 6 bases and the J gene lost 5 bases, with 10 bases spanning the gap. The CDR3 length is 12 residues. Germline assignment: CDR1 MNHNS and CDR2 SASEGT. CDR3 sequence (DNA): TGTGCCAGCAGGGACCCGGGGACTGAAGCTTTCTTT. This encodes CASRDPGTEAFF.

This clonotype was counted between two and nine times. This chain connects TRBV24-1 to TRBJ1-4, with D hard to call. CDR3 size: 15 residues. Trimming left V 4 bases short and J 0 bases short, with 8 bases between. Germline V gives CDR1 KGHDR, CDR2 SFDVKD. The CDR3 DNA sequence: TGTGCCACCAGTGAGGGATCCGCAACTAATGAAAAACTGTTTTTT. Translation gives CATSEGSATNEKLFF.

The CDR3 DNA follows: TGTGCCACCAGCAGAGATCGGCGGGGGGCCACAGATACGCAGTATTTT. Translating it yields CATSRDRRGATDTQYF. This chain uses TRBV15 with TRBJ2-3; 8 bases align to TRBD2. CDR1 and CDR2 from the germline V gene are LNHNV and YYDKDF (reference sequence). The CDR3 is made up of 16 amino acids. The junction had 4 bases not matched to a gene; V was cut back by 0 bases and J by 2 bases.

The chain combines TRBV10-2 with TRBJ2-5, with 16 positions matching TRBD2. The germline gives CDR1 WSHSY, CDR2 SAAADI. The length of the CDR3 is 18 residues. V trimming: 4 bases; J trimming: 4 bases; junction bases outside the gene matches: 9. CDR3 loop: CASSGMGLAGGWGETQYF. CDR3 bases: TGCGCCAGCAGTGGAATGGGACTAGCGGGAGGGTGGGGAGAGACCCAGTACTTC.

This clonotype has ten or more counts. Mismatch with germline at one junction end may stem from a read error. The DNA for the CDR3 is TGTGCCAGCAGCGAAGGGGCCCCGGAGGATCAGCCCCAGCATTTT. Translated: CASSEGAPEDQPQHF. The chain has TRBV6-1 and TRBJ1-5; D might be TRBD1 (5 bases). The CDR3 extends over 15 amino acids. Germline values: CDR1 MNHNS, CDR2 SASEGT.

Notes on this clonotype: A read error may produce the germline difference seen at one junction end. The chain carries TRBV7-7 and TRBJ2-5; D might be TRBD1 (5 bases). The CDR3 length is 17 residues. In germline, CDR1 is SSHAT, CDR2 FNYEAQ (reference sequence). The CDR3 loop reads CASSLRVVSGKWETQYF. CDR3 nucleotide sequence: TGTGCTAGCAGCTTAAGGGTCGTGTCAGGGAAGTGGGAGACCCAGTACTTC. The full variable domain, with the rest looked up from reference TRBV7-7 and TRBJ2-5, is GAGVSQSPRYKVTKRGQDVTLRCDPISSHATLYWYQQALGQGPEFLTYFNYEAQPDKSGLPSDRFSAERPEGSISTLTIQRTEQRDSAMYRCASSLRVVSGKWETQYFGPGTRLLVL.

This chain joins TRBV6-2 or TRBV6-3 and TRBJ2-3; 11 nucleotides align to TRBD2. The ends lost 2 bases at V and 3 bases at J; junction bases unmatched: 13. This CDR3 region has 19 residues. Germline CDR1 MNHEY, CDR2 SVGEGT. CDR3 protein: CASSYLLTLSGGATDTQYF. Here the CDR3 DNA reads TGTGCCAGCAGTTACCTTCTTACCCTTAGCGGGGGGGCAACAGATACGCAGTATTTT.

This clonotype was seen repeatedly, ten times or more. This chain joins TRBV29-1 and TRBJ2-2, with 8 bases fitting TRBD2. V trimming: 6 bases; J trimming: 0 bases; junction bases outside the gene matches: 3. The CDR3 runs to 14 residues. Germline lookup yields CDR1 SQVTM and CDR2 ANQGSEA. The CDR3 here is CSVAGVANTGELFF. The CDR3, as DNA: TGCAGCGTAGCGGGGGTCGCGAACACCGGGGAGCTGTTTTTT.

A few counts support this clonotype. A read error may account for a junction end that differs from germline. The chain joins TRBV7-3 to TRBJ2-7, with 7 nucleotides matching TRBD2. Germline V gene lookup returns CDR1 SGHTA and CDR2 FQGTGA. This CDR3 comprises 12 residues. The CDR3 DNA reads TGTGCCAGCAGCCTAACTAGCGTCGAGCAGTACTTC. Its protein is CASSLTSVEQYF.

The CDR3 spells CASSLVPAGNVFTGELFF. The CDR3 DNA is TGTGCCAGCAGCTTGGTGCCAGCGGGTAATGTGTTCACCGGGGAGCTGTTTTTT. This chain links TRBV7-8 with TRBJ2-2; TRBD2 might be the D (6 bases). This CDR3 spans 18 amino acids. CDR1 and CDR2 from the germline V gene are SGHVS and FQNEAQ. V was clipped by 3 bases and J by 4 bases, with 21 bases between them. Variable domain in full (rest from reference TRBV7-8 and TRBJ2-2): GAGVSQSPRYKVAKRGQDVALRCDPISGHVSLFWYQQALGQGPEFLTYFQNEAQLDKSGLPSDRFFAERPEGSVSTLKIQRTQQEDSAVYLCASSLVPAGNVFTGELFFGEGSRLTVL.